This TCR beta chain comes out of a study of shared clonotypes between healthy human individuals. This clone was detected only a few times. Its target is unknown. V gave up 5 bases and J gave up 4 bases, with 11 bases separating them. CDR3 size: 13 residues. Looked up from germline, CDR1 is MDHEN and CDR2 is SYDVKM. Only in-frame clones appear in the TCRdb table, and some are missing; sequencing was by immunoSEQ multiplex PCR. The table has about 640,000 clones, approximately 79% seen once; the top ten hold around 1.8%. Study results and limitations: Sampling involved blood alone; tissue repertoires likely differ.

The chain employs TRBV28 and TRBJ2-5; the D is unclear. This receptor was taken from a woman in her twenties or thirties in good health. The sequencing input was memory CD4+ T cells sorted from blood. The subset: CD45RA-negative fraction. The CDR3 coding sequence is TGTGCCAGCAGTCCGAACGAAGGAGAGACCCAGTACTTC. Its protein product is CASSPNEGETQYF.